This T cell receptor (beta chain) was found in a study of blood T cell repertoires in COVID-19. Here immunoSEQ multiplex PCR was the method, and the copy in TCRdb shows in-frame clones only, minus some. The sample yields approximately 200,000 clones, around 95% seen once. With 3 bases removed from V and 9 bases from J, the gap between germline ends came to 15 bases. This CDR3 is 14 amino acids long. Germline V gene data show CDR1 as LNHDA and CDR2 as SQIVND (reference sequence). This chain links TRBV19 with TRBJ1-5; D unclear. The source material was peripheral blood. The receptor was isolated from a man aged 30 to 39 with COVID-19, enrolled during active disease. As DNA, the CDR3 is TGTGCCAGTAGTATTGAGCAGATACCAGGGCCCCAGCATTTT. It encodes CASSIEQIPGPQHF.